The present T cell receptor (beta chain) was sequenced within a study of human T cells and chemical hapten exposure. A single record per CDR3 protein comes from TCRdb applying MiXCR to the RACE reads. The sample yields roughly 200,000 distinct CDR3 sequences, about 25% seen once. Trimming pared 4 bases from V and 0 bases from J, leaving 20 bases between. Germline assignment: CDR1 SGHRS and CDR2 YFSETQ. The length of the CDR3 is 17 residues. Time point specified: patch test 3, about 24 weeks after DPC sensitization. Treatment denoted: therapeutic diphenylcyclopropenone sensitization with weekly scalp DPC. This clonotype has a handful of counts.

Sample: whole blood, taken in connection with sensitization to the hapten diphenylcyclopropenone (DPC). The source of this sequence is a middle-aged woman with alopecia areata. Some clones in this sample may be carry-over from other donors' samples. This chain links TRBV5-1 with TRBJ2-7; perhaps TRBD2 as D (5 bases). The CDR3 region is CASSPAGPGQSSYEQYF. The CDR3 DNA follows: TGCGCCAGCAGCCCGGCGGGTCCGGGCCAGAGCTCCTACGAGCAGTACTTC.